The 27 T cell receptor beta chains below all came from one sample that was sequenced in a study of cytomegalovirus exposure and HLA in healthy donors. 13 Jbeta primers and 60 Vbeta primers were used for the PCR. Clones were read by immunoSEQ multiplex PCR, and TCRdb kept only the in-frame ones, dropping some. The sample holds more than 100,000 clones, 75% to 85% seen once. Sequencing was carried out using PBMCs. The receptors come from a female donor in good health and CMV-seropositive.

This clone was counted only a few times. CDR3 DNA sequence: TGTGCCAGCAGCTTGGTGGCGGGGGGCCAAGAGACCCAGTACTTC. Protein sequence: CASSLVAGGQETQYF. This chain links TRBV5-6 with TRBJ2-5; 8 bases match TRBD2. The CDR3 spans 15 residues. Germline assignment: CDR1 SGHDT and CDR2 YYEEEE. Trimming took 0 bases from V and 1 from J; bases not matched to a gene: 2. Complete variable domain (other parts from reference TRBV5-6 and TRBJ2-5): DAGVTQSPTHLIKTRGQQVTLRCSPKSGHDTVSWYQQALGQGPQFIFQYYEEEERQRGNFPDRFSGHQFPNYSSELNVNALLLGDSALYLCASSLVAGGQETQYFGPGTRLLVL.

The genes are TRBV9 and TRBJ2-1, with 9 bases lining up with TRBD1. Germline CDR1 and CDR2: SGDLS and YYNGEE. The CDR3 has 15 amino acids. V trimming: 3 bases; J trimming: 6 bases; junction bases outside the gene matches: 7. CDR3 amino acids: CASSASGTGSNEQFF. In nucleotides, the CDR3 is TGTGCCAGCAGCGCCTCCGGGACAGGGTCCAATGAGCAGTTCTTC.

This clone was detected a few times. The chain links TRBV6-5 to TRBJ1-1; TRBD1 is a possible D gene (5 bases). The CDR3 sequence is 13 residues long. Trimming took off 9 bases at V and 8 bases at J, with 19 bases between the two ends. Per the germline V gene, CDR1 is MNHEY and CDR2 is SVGAGI. The CDR3 reads CASKDQGKGEAFF. In DNA, the CDR3 is TGTGCCAGTAAAGACCAGGGAAAAGGAGAAGCTTTCTTT.

This clone has a single count. This chain links TRBV28 with TRBJ2-6; TRBD2 matches 11 bases. Unmatched junction bases numbered 10, after V lost 5 bases and J lost 4 bases. This CDR3 spans 18 amino acids. The germline V gene encodes CDR1 MDHEN and CDR2 SYDVKM. CDR3 region: CASSPVAGGLPGANVLTF. The CDR3 DNA is TGTGCCAGCAGTCCCGTAGCGGGGGGGCTACCCGGGGCCAACGTCCTGACTTTC.

This clone was detected a few times. The chain carries TRBV6-6 and TRBJ1-6; 9 bases line up with TRBD1. V trimming: 4 bases; J trimming: 8 bases; junction bases outside the gene matches: 3. The CDR3 has 14 amino acids. Germline lookup yields CDR1 MNHNY and CDR2 SVGAGI (reference sequence). The CDR3 DNA follows: TGTGCCAGCAGTTTCGGGACAGGGTATTCACCCCTCCACTTT. This encodes CASSFGTGYSPLHF.

This clone came up a few times. The chain has TRBV6-1 and TRBJ1-4; tentative D call: TRBD1 (6 bases). Germline-derived CDR1 and CDR2 are MNHNS and SASEGT. V lost 2 bases and J lost 4, with 17 bases in between. This CDR3 is built from 17 residues. The CDR3, as DNA: TGTGCCAGCAGTGAACTACGAGGGCGCAGGGGTAATGAAAAACTGTTTTTT. Translation gives CASSELRGRRGNEKLFF.

CDR3 DNA: TGTGCCAGTAGTCTGCGACAGAGGGAGACCCAGTACTTC. Translating gives CASSLRQRETQYF. This rearrangement joins TRBV19 to TRBJ2-5, with a tentative D call TRBD1 (5 bases). Germline V gene data show CDR1 as LNHDA and CDR2 as SQIVND (reference sequence). The CDR3 runs to 13 residues. V was cut by 5 bases and J by 5 bases, with 12 bases left in between.

The rearrangement links TRBV5-1 to TRBJ2-1, with 13 bases fitting TRBD2. Trimming at V came to 4 bases and at J to 8 bases, leaving 9 bases not matched to a gene. This CDR3 comprises 16 residues. Per the germline V gene, CDR1 is SGHRS and CDR2 is YFSETQ. In DNA form, the CDR3 reads TGCGCCAGCAGCCCAAAATGGACTAGCGGGGGTGATGAGCAGTTCTTC. It encodes CASSPKWTSGGDEQFF.

This clone appeared once. The chain couples TRBV19 to TRBJ2-3; the D is unclear. This CDR3 is built from 14 residues. CDR1 is LNHDA, CDR2 SQIVND, per germline (reference sequence). The germline V and J ends were trimmed by 6 bases and 7 bases, with 17 bases remaining between them. CDR3: CASRKNGVPYTQYF. CDR3 coding DNA: TGTGCCAGTAGAAAGAATGGAGTACCATATACGCAGTATTTT.

The chain has TRBV6-1 and TRBJ1-2; 7 bases agree with TRBD1. Germline CDR1 and CDR2: MNHNS and SASEGT. The CDR3 has 13 residues. V lost 6 bases, J lost 4 bases, and 5 bases stayed unmatched. The CDR3 protein is CASRTGIAYGYTF. CDR3 nucleotides: TGTGCCAGCAGGACAGGGATCGCCTATGGCTACACCTTC.

The chain combines TRBV15 with TRBJ1-5; D is uncertain. Deletions cut 5 bases from V and 4 bases from J, with 9 bases between. The germline CDR1 and CDR2 sequences are LNHNV and YYDKDF (reference sequence). This CDR3 has 13 residues. The CDR3 loop reads CATSPGGNQPQHF. The CDR3 nucleotides are TGTGCCACCAGCCCCGGAGGGAATCAGCCCCAGCATTTT. The full variable domain, completed using reference TRBV15 and TRBJ1-5, is DAMVIQNPRYQVTQFGKPVTLSCSQTLNHNVMYWYQQKSSQAPKLLFHYYDKDFNNEADTPDNFQSRRPNTSFCFLDIRSPGLGDTAMYLCATSPGGNQPQHFGDGTRLSIL.

The chain has TRBV19 and TRBJ1-6; D is unclear. Germline CDR1 LNHDA, CDR2 SQIVND (reference sequence). This CDR3 is 15 amino acids long. V lost 1 base and J 6 bases, leaving 10 bases between the germline ends. The CDR3 DNA reads as TGTGCCAGTAGTATAGCATGGAGTGGTAATTCACCCCTCCACTTT. Protein: CASSIAWSGNSPLHF.

The rearrangement uses TRBV7-9 and TRBJ1-6; TRBD1 agrees at 8 bases. This CDR3 is 16 amino acids long. Per the germline V gene, CDR1 is SEHNR and CDR2 is FQNEAQ (reference sequence). Losses at the gene ends were 5 bases for V and 8 bases for J; bases not matched to a gene: 11. This CDR3 is CASSLHRGALDSPLHF. CDR3 nucleotide sequence: TGTGCCAGCAGCCTTCACAGGGGGGCGCTGGATTCACCCCTCCACTTT.

The chain combines TRBV19 with TRBJ1-4, with TRBD1 matching over 7 bases. The J segment lost 8 bases and the V segment lost 6 bases, leaving 6 bases of the junction unmatched. In germline, CDR1 is LNHDA, CDR2 SQIVND (reference sequence). The CDR3 sequence is 13 residues long. The CDR3: CASRGDSNEKLFF. The CDR3, as DNA: TGTGCCAGTAGAGGGGACAGCAACGAAAAACTGTTTTTT. The whole variable domain, remainder taken from reference TRBV19 and TRBJ1-4, is DGGITQSPKYLFRKEGQNVTLSCEQNLNHDAMYWYRQDPGQGLRLIYYSQIVNDFQKGDIAEGYSVSREKKESFPLTVTSAQKNPTAFYLCASRGDSNEKLFFGSGTQLSVL.

The V and J genes are TRBV10-2 and TRBJ1-6, with D possibly being TRBD1 (5 bases). Per germline, CDR1 WSHSY and CDR2 SAAADI. The V end lost 0 bases, the J end lost 7 bases, and 13 bases lay between the germline ends. CDR3 length equals 16 residues. CDR3 region: CASSESQGGGNSPLHF. DNA for the CDR3: TGCGCCAGCAGTGAGTCGCAGGGAGGTGGAAATTCACCCCTCCACTTT.

The V gene is TRBV28, the J gene TRBJ1-5; D gene unclear. Germline loops: CDR1 MDHEN, CDR2 SYDVKM. CDR3 length: 14 amino acids. V was trimmed by 3 bases and J by 7 bases, leaving 13 bases between them. The CDR3 coding sequence is TGTGCCAGCAGTTTCTCGGATCAGCGGCAGCCCCAGCATTTT. Translated: CASSFSDQRQPQHF. Filled out from reference TRBV28 and TRBJ1-5, the complete variable domain reads DVKVTQSSRYLVKRTGEKVFLECVQDMDHENMFWYRQDPGLGLRLIYFSYDVKMKEKGDIPEGYSVSREKKERFSLILESASTNQTSMYLCASSFSDQRQPQHFGDGTRLSIL.

Only one count was recorded for this clone. The rearrangement links TRBV28 to TRBJ2-3; 12 bases map to TRBD2. The CDR3 has 17 residues. With V trimmed by 5 bases and J by 3 bases, 9 bases remained unmatched. Germline CDR1 reads MDHEN; CDR2 reads SYDVKM. The CDR3 nucleotides read TGTGCCAGCAGTACTTGGACTAGCGGGGTGATTACAGATACGCAGTATTTT. Protein product: CASSTWTSGVITDTQYF. Drawing the rest from reference TRBV28 and TRBJ2-3, the complete variable domain is DVKVTQSSRYLVKRTGEKVFLECVQDMDHENMFWYRQDPGLGLRLIYFSYDVKMKEKGDIPEGYSVSREKKERFSLILESASTNQTSMYLCASSTWTSGVITDTQYFGPGTRLTVL.

This sequence joins TRBV23-1 and TRBJ1-3, with 10 positions matching TRBD1. TRBV23-1 is an open reading frame whose function is uncertain. J gave up 0 bases and V 4 bases, and 3 bases lay outside the gene matches. This CDR3 comprises 16 residues. The CDR3 nucleotides read TGCGCCAGCAGTCCCGGACAGGGGGACTCTGGAAACACCATATATTTT. Protein sequence: CASSPGQGDSGNTIYF.

The chain carries TRBV18 and TRBJ2-3, with 9 positions matching TRBD1. Germline CDR1 and CDR2: KGHSH and LQKENI. V shed 2 bases and J 5 bases; nucleotides not matched to a gene: 14. The CDR3 covers 18 residues. In DNA form, the CDR3 reads TGTGCCAGCTCACCAAACAACCCGGGACAGGGTGAGAGAGATACGCAGTATTTT. Encoded protein: CASSPNNPGQGERDTQYF.

The chain couples TRBV6-5 to TRBJ1-2, with D hard to call. Germline lookup yields CDR1 MNHEY and CDR2 SVGAGI. Trimming removed 2 bases from V and 7 bases from J, with 8 bases in between. The CDR3 has 12 residues. The CDR3 bases are TGTGCCAGCAGTTACCGGGGAAGTGGCTACACCTTC. Translation gives CASSYRGSGYTF.

As DNA, the CDR3 is TGTGCCAGTAGGGGGAGTTGGGGTAGCAATCAGCCCCAGCATTTT. This translates into CASRGSWGSNQPQHF. V and J are TRBV19 and TRBJ1-5; D not resolved. Trimming shortened V by 6 bases and J by 0 bases, and 12 bases separated the two germline ends. The CDR3 has 15 amino acids. CDR1 and CDR2 (germline): LNHDA, SQIVND (reference sequence).

The chain employs TRBV5-1 and TRBJ2-2, with a possible D match to TRBD2 (6 bases). This CDR3 contains 14 residues. Trimming took 7 bases from V and 0 from J, leaving 10 bases between them. Germline-derived CDR1 and CDR2 are SGHRS and YFSETQ. CDR3 region: CASLGGTNTGELFF. CDR3 sequence (DNA): TGCGCCAGCCTGGGGGGAACGAACACCGGGGAGCTGTTTTTT.

V and J are TRBV6-1 and TRBJ1-6; TRBD1 might be the D (5 bases). The length of the CDR3 is 15 residues. V was clipped by 2 bases and J by 9 bases, with 14 bases between them. Germline CDR1 is MNHNS and CDR2 is SASEGT. CDR3 nucleotide sequence: TGTGCCAGCAGTGAATTGGGGGGAAGAGGTTCACCCCTCCACTTT. It translates to CASSELGGRGSPLHF.

The chain uses TRBV5-1 and TRBJ2-2; D gene uncertain. Germline CDR1 is SGHRS and CDR2 is YFSETQ. V was trimmed by 9 bases and J by 0 bases, leaving 12 bases between them. The CDR3 runs to 14 residues. In DNA form, the CDR3 reads TGCGCCACATGTTTGACTTCGAACACCGGGGAGCTGTTTTTT. Translated, it gives CATCLTSNTGELFF.

This chain connects TRBV1 to TRBJ2-3; the table calls TRBD1, which could not be checked here. TRBV1 is reported as a pseudogene. The CDR3 contains 15 residues. CDR3 region: CTSSQGGQFTDTQYF. The DNA of the CDR3 is TGCACCAGCAGCCAAGGGGGACAATTCACAGATACGCAGTATTTT.

This clone was seen once. The chain couples TRBV11-2 to TRBJ2-1; D not certain. The CDR3 runs to 13 residues. CDR1 SGHAT and CDR2 FQNNGV come from the germline V gene. V gave up 1 base and J gave up 6 bases, with 7 bases separating them. CDR3 coding DNA: TGTGCCAGCAGCTTAGGCTGGCCCAATGAGCAGTTCTTC. Its translation is CASSLGWPNEQFF.

The chain joins TRBV5-4 to TRBJ2-5, with a possible D match to TRBD2 (7 bases). CDR1 SGHNT and CDR2 YYREEE come from the germline V gene (reference sequence). The CDR3 contains 14 residues. Deletions cut 3 bases from V and 5 bases from J, with 14 bases between. CDR3 sequence (DNA): TGTGCCAGCAGCTCCCCCACGGGGGGCGAGACCCAGTACTTC. This encodes CASSSPTGGETQYF. The complete variable domain, with remaining parts taken from reference TRBV5-4 and TRBJ2-5, reads ETGVTQSPTHLIKTRGQQVTLRCSSQSGHNTVSWYQQALGQGPQFIFQYYREEENGRGNFPPRFSGLQFPNYSSELNVNALELDDSALYLCASSSPTGGETQYFGPGTRLLVL.